The clone carrying this TCR beta chain has just a few counts. Its antigen is unknown. The data were taken from a study of PD-1 blockade in mismatch repair-deficient tumors. Study background: Patients had approximately 13 mismatch repair-deficient cancer types and were previously treated and progressing. General observations from the study: Tumor-resident clones, often undetectable pretreatment in blood, expanded then contracted after pembrolizumab.

All patients were mismatch repair deficient, assessed by either PCR or immunohistochemistry. V lost 0 bases and J lost 8, with 13 bases in between. The CDR3 loop spans 15 amino acids. Germline values: CDR1 MNHEY, CDR2 SVGAGI. Profiled with immunoSEQ multiplex PCR; TCRdb holds only in-frame clones, not every one. The sample has around 49,000 clones; around three quarters are singletons. This TCR was sampled from an adult with mismatch repair-deficient cancer. The chain recombines TRBV6-5 with TRBJ1-4; tentative D call: TRBD1 (6 bases). This specimen consisted of PBMCs, obtained before pembrolizumab treatment. The CDR3 coding sequence is TGTGCCAGCAGTTACTCTCCGGGGGCGCGCGAAAAACTGTTTTTT. The encoded protein is CASSYSPGAREKLFF.